A selection of T cell receptor beta chains follows, all from one sample in a study of blood T cells in healthy people across ages. TCRdb re-called the 5' RACE reads through MiXCR, storing one row per CDR3 protein. The sample records approximately 800,000 distinct CDR3 sequences, roughly three fifths being singletons. What was sequenced was blood. The receptors were sampled from a man in his forties or fifties in good health. The CDR3 runs from the conserved cysteine through the conserved F or W. A D gene is named only where the DNA matches it firmly. Size is omitted from some rows. Given values are once, few, many or a class for expanded clones.

clone size,D gene,J gene,V gene,CDR3 DNA,CDR3 protein
few,.,TRBJ2-7,TRBV24-1,TGTGCCACCAGTGTCAGTTTCAAATCCGAGCAGTACTTC,CATSVSFKSEQYF
.,.,TRBJ1-6,TRBV5-1,TGCGCCAGCAGCACCGATCAAGGGGATGATTCACCCCTCCACTTT,CASSTDQGDDSPLHF
.,.,TRBJ2-7,TRBV29-1,TGCAGCTATGCCACTAGACAGGACTCCTACGAGCAGTACTTC,CSYATRQDSYEQYF
.,.,TRBJ1-1,TRBV3-1,TGTGCCAGCATTCCAGCTTTCTTT,CASIPAFF
.,.,TRBJ1-2,TRBV20-1,TGCAGTGCTAGAGAACCCGGGACATTGAGTGGCTACACCTTC,CSAREPGTLSGYTF
.,TRBD2,TRBJ2-5,TRBV18,TGTGCCAGCTCACCCGTAGCGGGAGGGTTTACTGAGCAGTACTTC,CASSPVAGGFTEQYF
.,.,TRBJ2-7,TRBV28,TGTGCCAGCAGTTTGGGGTTTTGGGAGCAGTACTTC,CASSLGFWEQYF
.,.,TRBJ1-1,TRBV10-3,TGTGCCATCAGTGAGTCCAAGGGGAGGACTGAAGCTTTCTTT,CAISESKGRTEAFF
.,.,TRBJ1-5,TRBV4-2,TGTGCCAGCAGCCATGATTACCCGGCGTTGCAGCCCCAGCATTTT,CASSHDYPALQPQHF
.,.,TRBJ1-6,TRBV12-3/TRBV12-4,TGTGCCAGCAGAACGCGGGCGGCCTATAATTCACCCCTCCACTTT,CASRTRAAYNSPLHF
few,.,TRBJ2-3,TRBV20-1,TGCAGTGCTACAGGGTGGGCAGCAGGAGATACGCAGTATTTT,CSATGWAAGDTQYF
.,.,TRBJ1-2,TRBV6-6,TGTGCCAGCAGAGGGTCGGGCAGGGCAGTGATCTATGGCTACACCTTC,CASRGSGRAVIYGYTF
.,.,TRBJ1-5,TRBV20-1,TGCAGTGCTAGGTCTTCCGGGACTGTTACTGAGCCCCAGCATTTT,CSARSSGTVTEPQHF
.,.,TRBJ2-4,TRBV6-5,TGTGCCAGCAGACCCCCGGGACTAGCCAAAAACATTCAGTACTTC,CASRPPGLAKNIQYF
few,.,TRBJ1-1,TRBV4-1,TGCGCCAGCAGCCAAGGTCAGGCGAACACTGAAGCTTTCTTT,CASSQGQANTEAFF
.,TRBD1,TRBJ2-6,TRBV20-1,TGCAGTGGAAGCACAGGGGGCGCAGGGGGGGCCAACGTCCTGACTTTC,CSGSTGGAGGANVLTF
few,.,TRBJ2-7,TRBV10-3,TGTGCCACCGAGGAAGTCGGAGAACATTACGAGCAGTACTTC,CATEEVGEHYEQYF
many,.,TRBJ2-7,TRBV7-9,TGTGCCAGCAGCGAAGGGGGTCCGGGGACCGAGCAGTACTTC,CASSEGGPGTEQYF
.,TRBD2,TRBJ2-5,TRBV12-5,TGTGCTAGTGGTGTGTGGGGGGGAGAGACCCAGTACTTC,CASGVWGGETQYF
.,.,TRBJ2-5,TRBV19,TGTGCCAGTACAGACTTCTTGGGGACCCAGTACTTC,CASTDFLGTQYF
many,TRBD1,TRBJ1-2,TRBV5-1,TGCGCCAGCAGCTTGCCGGACTGGACAGGGGTTGGAGAGGATGGCTACACCTTC,CASSLPDWTGVGEDGYTF
.,.,TRBJ2-3,TRBV20-1,TGCAGTGCTCTTTTCTTCACAGATACGCAGTATTTT,CSALFFTDTQYF
few,.,TRBJ2-7,TRBV20-1,TGCAGTGCTTACAGGGTCGAGCAGTACTTC,CSAYRVEQYF
.,.,TRBJ2-7,TRBV4-3,TGCGCCAGCGGGTCAGGGGGGAACTACGAGCAGTACTTC,CASGSGGNYEQYF
.,.,TRBJ2-7,TRBV20-1,TGCAGTGCCTCCGCATCGATTAGGGTCCCCTACGAGCAGTACTTC,CSASASIRVPYEQYF
once,TRBD1,TRBJ1-2,TRBV6-2/TRBV6-3,TGTGCCAGCAGTACACGGAGGACAGGGAACTATGGCTACACCTTC,CASSTRRTGNYGYTF
.,.,TRBJ2-6,TRBV24-1,TGTGACACCAGTGAACCAGGCGGGGCCAACGCCCTGACTTTC,CDTSEPGGANALTF
.,TRBD1,TRBJ2-1,TRBV5-1,TGCGCCAGCAGCTCGGGACAGGGGTTAGGCAATGAGCAGTTCTTC,CASSSGQGLGNEQFF
.,.,TRBJ2-7,TRBV7-2,TGTGCCAGCAGGGATGTTACAGCCTACGAGCAGTACTTC,CASRDVTAYEQYF
many,TRBD2,TRBJ2-5,TRBV30,TGTGCCTGGAGTGGACTAGCGGGAGAGACCCAGTACTTC,CAWSGLAGETQYF
many,TRBD1,TRBJ2-6,TRBV15,TGTGCCACCAGCAGAGACAAACAGGGGCAAATATCTGGGGCCAACGTCCTGACTTTC,CATSRDKQGQISGANVLTF
.,TRBD1,TRBJ1-4,TRBV6-6,TGTGCCAGCAGGACACAGGGGGCAGCTAATAAAAAACTGTTTTTT,CASRTQGAANKKLFF
.,TRBD1,TRBJ2-7,TRBV5-6,TGTGCCAGCAGCTCCGGACAGGGGCTATACGAGCAGTACTTC,CASSSGQGLYEQYF
few,.,TRBJ1-2,TRBV25-1,TGTGCCAGCAGTGGCTTCTATGGCTACACCTTC,CASSGFYGYTF
.,.,TRBJ2-1,TRBV5-1,TGCGCCAGCGTATACGGGGGGCAATCGGATGAGCAGTTCTTC,CASVYGGQSDEQFF
.,TRBD1,TRBJ1-2,TRBV7-2,TGTGCCAGCAGCCACCAGGGACAGGGTATTCATGGCTACACCTTC,CASSHQGQGIHGYTF
.,TRBD1,TRBJ2-1,TRBV5-6,TGTGCCAGCAGCTTAGGGACAGATCGGGCCTACAATGAGCAGTTCTTC,CASSLGTDRAYNEQFF
few,.,TRBJ2-3,TRBV20-1,TGCAGTGCTAGAGGCGGGGTAACCACAGATACGCAGTATTTT,CSARGGVTTDTQYF
.,.,TRBJ2-1,TRBV7-9,TGTGCCAGCAGCTCTTCCGCGTCGTGGGAGTCCTACAATGAGCAGTTCTTC,CASSSSASWESYNEQFF
.,TRBD1,TRBJ1-5,TRBV6-5,TGTGCCAGCAGTTACGGGGCAGGGGGTCAGCCCCAGCATTTT,CASSYGAGGQPQHF
.,.,TRBJ1-2,TRBV4-3,TGCGCCAGCAGCCAAGATCCAGCCAGTTATGGCTACACCTTC,CASSQDPASYGYTF
.,TRBD1,TRBJ2-3,TRBV6-5,TGTGCCAGCAGTTACGGGACAGGAAGCGTAGATACGCAGTATTTT,CASSYGTGSVDTQYF
.,TRBD2,TRBJ2-7,TRBV28,TGTGCCAGCAGCAAAGGACTAGCGGTAAGCTACGAGCAGTACTTC,CASSKGLAVSYEQYF
few,TRBD2,TRBJ2-7,TRBV29-1,TGCAGCGTTGTCCCTTGGCGGGGGTCCTACGAGCAGTACTTC,CSVVPWRGSYEQYF
few,.,TRBJ2-5,TRBV7-9,TGTGCCAGCAGCTCCACGGGGGCGGGGGAAGAGACCCAGTACTTC,CASSSTGAGEETQYF
.,.,TRBJ2-4,TRBV30,TGTGCCTGGAGTGCCCGAAAGGGCATAAACATTCAGTACTTC,CAWSARKGINIQYF
.,TRBD2,TRBJ2-7,TRBV7-6,TGTGCCAGCAGCTTAGCAGCGGGAGAGGCCTCCTACGAGCAGTACTTC,CASSLAAGEASYEQYF
.,.,TRBJ2-7,TRBV7-2,TGTGCCAGCAGCTTAAGCGTTACTGGCGAGCAGTACTTC,CASSLSVTGEQYF
.,TRBD2,TRBJ2-1,TRBV7-2,TGTGCCATCTTCCCGGGAGGGAACTACAATGAGCAGTTCTTC,CAIFPGGNYNEQFF
.,.,TRBJ1-1,TRBV4-2,TGTGCCAGCAGCCATTCAAGAGGCAGTTATGCATTGAACACTGAAGCTTTCTTT,CASSHSRGSYALNTEAFF
.,TRBD1,TRBJ2-3,TRBV28,TGTGCCAGCAGTACCCGGGACAGGGGACACACAGATACGCAGTATTTT,CASSTRDRGHTDTQYF
.,.,TRBJ1-1,TRBV7-2,TGTGCCAGCAGCCCGAGGTCGGGGGGGAACACTGAAGCTTTCTTT,CASSPRSGGNTEAFF
.,.,TRBJ1-4,TRBV29-1,TGCAACGTTGAAGACCCCGGGACTTCAACTAATGAAAAACTGTTTTTT,CNVEDPGTSTNEKLFF
.,.,TRBJ2-7,TRBV7-2,TGTGCCAGCAGCTTCAGTACGCTGGGGTACGAGCAGTACTTC,CASSFSTLGYEQYF